The subject of this entry is one T cell receptor beta chain. The data belong to a study of control samples from healthy donors and cancer patients. From germline, CDR1 is LNHDA and CDR2 SQIVND (reference sequence). The CDR3 length is 13 residues. V was pared by 10 bases and J by 6 bases, with 16 bases between. Clones were read by immunoSEQ multiplex PCR, and TCRdb kept only the in-frame ones, dropping some. The sample lists around 51,000 clones; 80% were seen once. The chain carries TRBV19 and TRBJ1-5; D gene ambiguous. Sequencing input: blood. The sequence was collected from a man between 65 and 85 years old in good health. CDR3 in DNA: TGTGCCATCTCTAGGACGGAAGGTCAGCCCCAGCATTTT. Its translation is CAISRTEGQPQHF.